This T cell receptor (beta chain) came from a study of blood T cell repertoires in COVID-19 (TCRdb year 2020). Some background on the complete study: Samples from collaborators originated in the United States, Italy and Spain and spanned both the acute and convalescent phases of COVID-19. The prospective study material was composed of cDNA or gDNA derived from T cells, B-cell-depleted T cells, or PBMCs. Deeply sampled blood TCRbeta repertoires from subjects exposed to, actively infected with, or recovered from COVID-19 were included in the dataset. A freely available public database, intended as a resource for researchers studying the immune response to SARS-CoV-2, is where the repertoires were released. The samples were drawn from the first 160 participants of the ongoing ImmuneRACE study and from over a thousand subjects provided by 6 global collaborators. The sample metadata nearly always contained a de-identified subject ID, COVID-19 status, age in years and sex. Where HLA class I and class II types were available, the types were taken from metadata supplied by the sample provider, not from assay-based typing. The paper's findings and limits, for the study overall: Clinical and demographic metadata were provided uncurated, with the amount varying by source and participant.

TCRbeta CDR3 regions were amplified from genomic DNA using the immunoSEQ Assay, a bias-controlled multiplex PCR. Per the authors' processing: The number of nucleated cells in each sample was estimated from the amplification of reference gene primers within the assay. Sequence reads were collapsed and filtered to measure the absolute abundance of every unique TCRbeta CDR3 rearrangement. For each sample, productive Simpson clonality was calculated as the square root of Simpson's diversity index over productive rearrangements. In TCRdb, the immuneACCESS table is reduced to in-frame sequences with V and J assigned. These tables do not hold every clone; where another copy was compared, an unresolved V gene accounts for under half, and the others remain unexplained. The D gene and trimming were derived from the DNA, and the V and J assignments and clone size from that table. Counted in this sample were around 170,000 clones; less than 90% of them appeared once. The ten top clones hold 12% to 15% of the sample.

About this clone: Its binding antigen is unknown. Base qualities are not at hand, and no much larger clone is one base apart.

Reading the germline V gene (reference sequence) gives CDR1 LNHNV and CDR2 YYDKDF. Including the terminal cysteine and phenylalanine, the CDR3 comprises 16 residues. Just CDR3 DNA is preserved here, 48 bases in frame from base 1. The trim is 1 base for V and 6 bases for J, with a gap of 16 bases between the germline ends. Each collaborating institution followed its own protocols to collect whole blood in K2EDTA tubes. Collaborator samples were shipped for TCRbeta analysis as frozen whole blood, isolated PBMCs, or DNA extracted from either sample type. The sequence derives from a man between 18 and 29 years old with active or convalescent COVID-19. The rearrangement joined TRBV15 to TRBJ2-1; perhaps TRBD2 is the D gene, with 6 bases matching. Sequencing was carried out using peripheral blood. This receptor carries the CDR3 CATSRGRDGGPNEQFF. The DNA sequence is as follows: TGTGCCACCAGCAGAGGGCGGGACGGCGGACCCAATGAGCAGTTCTTC.